This is a list of T cell receptor beta chains from one sample in a study of vaccination and CD4 T cells after COVID-19. TCRdb reprocessed the PCR reads with MiXCR, giving one entry per CDR3 protein. The sample has about 13,000 distinct CDR3 sequences; roughly 80% are singletons. Antigens of these TCRs are unknown. Source: CD4+ T cells from blood, cultured in vitro, taken after SARS-CoV-2 vaccination. The receptors were sampled from a human donor who received a COVID-19 vaccine. The CDR3 runs from the conserved cysteine through the conserved F or W. Each record gives: J gene, V gene, clone size, D gene, CDR3 DNA, CDR3 protein. D genes are given only for firm matches. Size tells how often a clone was seen (once, few, many) or the class of an expanded clone, and some rows leave it out.

j_gene: TRBJ2-3
v_gene: TRBV5-4
abundance: few
d_gene: TRBD2
CDR3nt: TGTGCCAGCAGCTTGACCAGCGGGGGAAACACAGATACGCAGTATTTT
CDR3aa: CASSLTSGGNTDTQYF

j_gene: TRBJ2-3
v_gene: TRBV7-8
abundance: medium-sized
d_gene: .
CDR3nt: TGTGCCAGCAGCTTAGTGTCAGGGGCTAGCACAGATACGCAGTATTTT
CDR3aa: CASSLVSGASTDTQYF

j_gene: TRBJ1-2
v_gene: TRBV5-4
abundance: .
d_gene: .
CDR3nt: TGTGCCAGCAGCTTCTGGGGGAACTATGGCTACACCTTC
CDR3aa: CASSFWGNYGYTF

j_gene: TRBJ1-6
v_gene: TRBV12-3/TRBV12-4
abundance: .
d_gene: TRBD1
CDR3nt: TGTGCCAGCAGTTTACGTGGCCTGACAGGGTATAATTCACCCCTCCACTTT
CDR3aa: CASSLRGLTGYNSPLHF

j_gene: TRBJ1-1
v_gene: TRBV19
abundance: once
d_gene: .
CDR3nt: TGTGCCAGTACTACAGGGATCACCTTGAACACTGAAGCTTTCTTT
CDR3aa: CASTTGITLNTEAFF

j_gene: TRBJ1-1
v_gene: TRBV6-1
abundance: .
d_gene: TRBD1
CDR3nt: TGTGCCAGCAGTGAAGCGCTGACAGGGTGGAGTGGTGAAGCTTTCTTT
CDR3aa: CASSEALTGWSGEAFF

j_gene: TRBJ1-6
v_gene: TRBV12-3/TRBV12-4
abundance: .
d_gene: TRBD1
CDR3nt: TGTGCCAGCAGTTCTCGGACAGGGTCGGGATCACCCCTCCACTTT
CDR3aa: CASSSRTGSGSPLHF

j_gene: TRBJ1-1
v_gene: TRBV27
abundance: .
d_gene: .
CDR3nt: TGTGCCAGCAGTAATTCCGGACTTTCAAACACTGAAGCTTTCTTT
CDR3aa: CASSNSGLSNTEAFF

j_gene: TRBJ1-6
v_gene: TRBV27
abundance: .
d_gene: .
CDR3nt: TGTGCCAGCAGTTTATCTAGGCGGGGGCAGTATAATTCACCCCTCCACTTT
CDR3aa: CASSLSRRGQYNSPLHF

j_gene: TRBJ2-2
v_gene: TRBV5-1
abundance: .
d_gene: .
CDR3nt: TGCGCCAGCAGTTCTACGGTCCGGGGCGGGGAGCTGTTTTTT
CDR3aa: CASSSTVRGGELFF

j_gene: TRBJ1-6
v_gene: TRBV12-3/TRBV12-4
abundance: .
d_gene: .
CDR3nt: TGTGCCAGCAGTTTCGTCAGCCCTAATTCACCCCTCCACTTT
CDR3aa: CASSFVSPNSPLHF

j_gene: TRBJ2-5
v_gene: TRBV24-1
abundance: .
d_gene: .
CDR3nt: TGTGCCACCAGTGATTTATTGGAGGAGACCCAGTACTTC
CDR3aa: CATSDLLEETQYF

j_gene: TRBJ1-5
v_gene: TRBV7-8
abundance: .
d_gene: .
CDR3nt: TGTGCCAGCAGCTTAGATCGGGCGGGTCAGCCCCAGCATTTT
CDR3aa: CASSLDRAGQPQHF

j_gene: TRBJ1-2
v_gene: TRBV6-1
abundance: .
d_gene: TRBD1
CDR3nt: TGTGCCAGCAGGGCCATCTGGCGACAGGGAGGCTACACCTTC
CDR3aa: CASRAIWRQGGYTF

j_gene: TRBJ1-2
v_gene: TRBV7-9
abundance: few
d_gene: .
CDR3nt: TGTGCCAGCAGCTCTTCCAATATTCCAGGAGGGTATGGCTACACCTTC
CDR3aa: CASSSSNIPGGYGYTF

j_gene: TRBJ1-2
v_gene: TRBV20-1
abundance: .
d_gene: TRBD1
CDR3nt: TGCAGTGCCCCGGGACAGTACTATGGCTACACCTTC
CDR3aa: CSAPGQYYGYTF

j_gene: TRBJ1-3
v_gene: TRBV6-1
abundance: .
d_gene: TRBD1
CDR3nt: TGTGCCAGCAGTACCAACAGGGGTCGCTCTGGAAACACCATATATTTT
CDR3aa: CASSTNRGRSGNTIYF

j_gene: TRBJ1-1
v_gene: TRBV12-3/TRBV12-4
abundance: .
d_gene: .
CDR3nt: TGTGCCAGCAGTTTATTGACAGTCACTGAAGCTTTCTTT
CDR3aa: CASSLLTVTEAFF

j_gene: TRBJ1-5
v_gene: TRBV24-1
abundance: .
d_gene: TRBD1
CDR3nt: TGTGCCTCCGACAGGGGTTATCAGCCCCAGCATTTT
CDR3aa: CASDRGYQPQHF

j_gene: TRBJ1-2
v_gene: TRBV6-1
abundance: once
d_gene: .
CDR3nt: TGTGCCAGCAGCTCGACAGCCGTTTATGGCTACACCTTC
CDR3aa: CASSSTAVYGYTF

j_gene: TRBJ2-1
v_gene: TRBV20-1
abundance: few
d_gene: TRBD2
CDR3nt: TGCAGTGCTAGAGGTGGGACTAGCGGCTACAATGAGCAGTTCTTC
CDR3aa: CSARGGTSGYNEQFF

j_gene: TRBJ2-2
v_gene: TRBV6-1
abundance: .
d_gene: .
CDR3nt: TGTGCCAGCAAGGTGGGCGGGGCCAACACCGGGGAGCTGTTTTTT
CDR3aa: CASKVGGANTGELFF

j_gene: TRBJ1-2
v_gene: TRBV12-3/TRBV12-4
abundance: .
d_gene: TRBD1
CDR3nt: TGTGCCAGCAGTTTACAGGGGGCCTACTATGGCTACACCTTC
CDR3aa: CASSLQGAYYGYTF

j_gene: TRBJ1-2
v_gene: TRBV12-3/TRBV12-4
abundance: .
d_gene: TRBD1
CDR3nt: TGTGCCAGCACCTTAAACAGGGGTGGCTACACCTTC
CDR3aa: CASTLNRGGYTF

j_gene: TRBJ1-2
v_gene: TRBV7-3
abundance: .
d_gene: .
CDR3nt: TGTGCCAGCAGCTTAAGTAATAACTATGGCTACACCTTC
CDR3aa: CASSLSNNYGYTF

j_gene: TRBJ2-1
v_gene: TRBV2
abundance: .
d_gene: .
CDR3nt: TGTGCCAGCAGTGGAGCGAATGAGCAGTTCTTC
CDR3aa: CASSGANEQFF

j_gene: TRBJ2-2
v_gene: TRBV5-4
abundance: few
d_gene: TRBD1
CDR3nt: TGTGCCAGCAGCTTGGTACAGGGGGGGAACACCGGGGAGCTGTTTTTT
CDR3aa: CASSLVQGGNTGELFF

j_gene: TRBJ1-5
v_gene: TRBV6-5
abundance: .
d_gene: TRBD1
CDR3nt: TGTGCCAGCAGTTACCCACTTGGGACAGGGGGCTTCGCCCAGCATTTT
CDR3aa: CASSYPLGTGGFAQHF

j_gene: TRBJ1-2
v_gene: TRBV12-3/TRBV12-4
abundance: .
d_gene: .
CDR3nt: TGTGCCAGCAGTTTTTCCGGGGGTAACTATGGCTACACCTTC
CDR3aa: CASSFSGGNYGYTF

j_gene: TRBJ2-5
v_gene: TRBV6-1
abundance: .
d_gene: .
CDR3nt: TGTGCCACAGGGTGGACCAACCAAGAGACCCAGTACTTC
CDR3aa: CATGWTNQETQYF

j_gene: TRBJ1-2
v_gene: TRBV27
abundance: .
d_gene: .
CDR3nt: TGTGCCAGCAGTTTGGACGGGACCTATGGCTACACCTTC
CDR3aa: CASSLDGTYGYTF

j_gene: TRBJ2-2
v_gene: TRBV6-1
abundance: once
d_gene: .
CDR3nt: TGTGCCACAAACCGGGACATATACACCGGGGAGCTGTTTTTT
CDR3aa: CATNRDIYTGELFF

j_gene: TRBJ1-3
v_gene: TRBV6-5
abundance: .
d_gene: .
CDR3nt: TGTGCCAGCAGTTACTCTAGTGAGGGGGGAGCGGGAAACACCATATATTTT
CDR3aa: CASSYSSEGGAGNTIYF

j_gene: TRBJ1-1
v_gene: TRBV6-5
abundance: .
d_gene: .
CDR3nt: TGTGCCAGCAGTTACTCGTATACCAGCACTGAAGCTTTCTTT
CDR3aa: CASSYSYTSTEAFF

j_gene: TRBJ2-4
v_gene: TRBV6-5
abundance: .
d_gene: .
CDR3nt: TGTGCCAGCAGTTACTCGTGGGGGGCCAAAAACATTCAGTACTTC
CDR3aa: CASSYSWGAKNIQYF

j_gene: TRBJ1-6
v_gene: TRBV2
abundance: .
d_gene: TRBD1
CDR3nt: TGTGCCAGCAGAACCCAGGGGGCTGGTAATTCACCCCTCCACTTT
CDR3aa: CASRTQGAGNSPLHF

j_gene: TRBJ1-2
v_gene: TRBV7-9
abundance: .
d_gene: .
CDR3nt: TGTGCCAGCAGCTTGCCCGGGACCAACTATGGCTACACCTTC
CDR3aa: CASSLPGTNYGYTF

j_gene: TRBJ1-4
v_gene: TRBV20-1
abundance: .
d_gene: .
CDR3nt: TGCAGTGCAGGACGGCACAATGAAAAACTGTTTTTT
CDR3aa: CSAGRHNEKLFF

j_gene: TRBJ2-5
v_gene: TRBV29-1
abundance: .
d_gene: TRBD1
CDR3nt: TGCAGCGTTGTCCGGGACAGAGGGGAGACCCAGTACTTC
CDR3aa: CSVVRDRGETQYF

j_gene: TRBJ2-5
v_gene: TRBV2
abundance: .
d_gene: TRBD2
CDR3nt: TGTGCCAGCACCGCCTTGGGAGGGGAGACCCAGTACTTC
CDR3aa: CASTALGGETQYF

j_gene: TRBJ2-3
v_gene: TRBV12-5
abundance: .
d_gene: TRBD2
CDR3nt: TGTGCTAGTGGTTCGAGCGGGGCAGATACGCAGTATTTT
CDR3aa: CASGSSGADTQYF

j_gene: TRBJ1-1
v_gene: TRBV27
abundance: .
d_gene: .
CDR3nt: TGTGCCAGCAGTTTATTGCTGGGCACTGAAGCTTTCTTT
CDR3aa: CASSLLLGTEAFF

j_gene: TRBJ1-6
v_gene: TRBV7-6
abundance: .
d_gene: TRBD1
CDR3nt: TGTGCCAGCAGCTATGGACAGGTGAATTCACCCCTCCACTTT
CDR3aa: CASSYGQVNSPLHF

j_gene: TRBJ1-6
v_gene: TRBV7-2
abundance: .
d_gene: TRBD1
CDR3nt: TGTGCCAGCAGCTTCCAACCGACAGGGAATAATTCACCCCTCCACTTT
CDR3aa: CASSFQPTGNNSPLHF